This entry is about one T cell receptor beta chain. The antigen remains undetermined. The CDR3 consists of 15 residues. The germline V gene encodes CDR1 MDHEN and CDR2 SYDVKM. Trimming at V came to 5 bases and at J to 1 base, leaving 4 bases not matched to a gene. This specimen comes from a study of T cell responses to AZD1222 COVID-19 vaccine. Background on the study: Researchers grouped second doses given at about 4 or about 12 weeks into one pool. Study-level points and caveats: Mostly white British, mostly female donors; authors suggested clonal diversity may be underestimated.

The method was immunoSEQ multiplex PCR; TCRdb's version includes in-frame clones alone and lacks a portion of them. The sample shows roughly 190,000 clones, roughly 88% of them seen only once. The rearrangement links TRBV28 to TRBJ2-2; 7 bases are shared with TRBD1. The sequence was obtained from an adult in good health. This material consisted of peripheral blood, taken on day 0 of AZD1222 vaccination. The CDR3 here is CASSRGGRNTGELFF. The CDR3 DNA follows: TGTGCCAGCAGTCGAGGGGGCAGGAACACCGGGGAGCTGTTTTTT.